A selection of T cell receptor beta chains follows, all from one sample in a study of PD-L1 blockade in urothelial cancer. The assay was immunoSEQ multiplex PCR, and TCRdb's table has in-frame clones only and misses some. The repertoire holds about 52,000 clones, around four fifths seen once, with 1% to 1.5% in the top ten. Specimen: PBMCs, collected around atezolizumab (anti-PD-L1) treatment. The receptors stem from a man in his fifties or sixties with urothelial cancer. The CDR3 runs from the conserved cysteine through the conserved F or W. A D gene is named only where the DNA matches it firmly. Not every row has a clone size; where given, it reads once, few, many or a size class.

TRBV28	-	TRBD2	TRBJ2-7	TGTGCCACCTACGGGGGGGGAACCTACGAGCAGTACTTC	CATYGGGTYEQYF
TRBV18	-	-	TRBJ1-4	TGTGCCAGCTCACGGCTCGGGGAAAAACTGTTTTTT	CASSRLGEKLFF
TRBV4-1	-	-	TRBJ1-4	TGCGCCAGCAGCCAACTCAATGAAAAACTGTTTTTT	CASSQLNEKLFF
TRBV27	few	TRBD2	TRBJ2-1	TGTGCCAGCAGTCCCTTTGGAGGGGTAGCGGGATCCAATGAGCAGTTCTTC	CASSPFGGVAGSNEQFF
TRBV7-8	-	-	TRBJ1-1	TGTGCCAGCAGCTTACCCCAACAGGGAGGGGTGAACACTGAAGCTTTCTTT	CASSLPQQGGVNTEAFF
TRBV5-5	-	-	TRBJ1-2	TGTGCCAGCAGCCCCGTCGGAGGGAGTAACTATGGCTACACCTTC	CASSPVGGSNYGYTF
TRBV9	-	-	TRBJ2-7	TGTGCCAGCAGCGTAGTATCCTTCTACGAGCAGTACTTC	CASSVVSFYEQYF
TRBV2	-	-	TRBJ1-5	TGTGCCAGCAGTACACAGGGTCGGAGCAATCAGCCCCAGCATTTT	CASSTQGRSNQPQHF
TRBV25-1	-	-	TRBJ1-1	TGTGCCAGCAGTCCGCAGGGTGGAAGGGCTTTCTTT	CASSPQGGRAFF
TRBV19	-	-	TRBJ2-5	TGTGCCAGCCGACAGCGACTGGGAGAGACCCAGTACTTC	CASRQRLGETQYF
TRBV11-3	few	TRBD1	TRBJ2-7	TGTGCCAGCAGCTTAGCCGGGACAGGGGATTACGAGCAGTACTTC	CASSLAGTGDYEQYF